The following is a T cell receptor beta chain sequence with its context. The sample originates from a study of shared clonotypes between healthy human individuals. V was clipped by 3 bases and J by 9 bases; unmatched bases: 9. Germline lookup yields CDR1 KGHSH and CDR2 LQKENI. The CDR3 covers 15 residues. TCRdb's copy holds only in-frame clones and misses some; the assay was immunoSEQ multiplex PCR. The top ten clones hold more than 0.1% of a sample with 2,100,000 or so clones, approximately 95% of them seen once. The sample comprised naive CD4+ T cells sorted from blood. The subset: CD45RA+ positively selected. The V gene is TRBV18, the J gene TRBJ2-1; 9 bases map to TRBD1. This TCR derives from a man aged 18 to 30 in good health. As DNA, the CDR3 is TGTGCCAGCTCACCCCCGGGGACAGGGCTCCTTGAGCAGTTCTTC. This translates into CASSPPGTGLLEQFF.